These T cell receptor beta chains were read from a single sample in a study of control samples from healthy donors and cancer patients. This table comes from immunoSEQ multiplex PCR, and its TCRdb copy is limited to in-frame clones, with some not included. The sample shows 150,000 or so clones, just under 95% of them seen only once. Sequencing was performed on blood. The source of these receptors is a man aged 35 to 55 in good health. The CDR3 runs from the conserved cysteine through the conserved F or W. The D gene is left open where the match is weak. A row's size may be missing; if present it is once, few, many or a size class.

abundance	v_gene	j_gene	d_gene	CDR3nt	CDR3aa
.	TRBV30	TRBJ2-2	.	TGTGCCTGCGTGGAGGGGTCGTCCACCGGGGAGCTGTTTTTT	CACVEGSSTGELFF
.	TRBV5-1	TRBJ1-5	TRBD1	TGCGCCAGCAGCCCCGGGACAGGGGCCGGTCAGCCCCAGCATTTT	CASSPGTGAGQPQHF
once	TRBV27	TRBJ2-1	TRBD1	TGTGCCAGCAGTTACCGGGACAGGGGAGGCGATGAGCAGTTCTTC	CASSYRDRGGDEQFF
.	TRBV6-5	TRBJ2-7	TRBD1	TGTGCCAGCCGAACAGGGGGTAAAGAGCAGTACTTC	CASRTGGKEQYF
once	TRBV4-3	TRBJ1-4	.	TGCGCCAGCAGCCAATGGGGTTCTAATGAAAAACTGTTTTTT	CASSQWGSNEKLFF
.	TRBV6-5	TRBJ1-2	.	TGTGCCAGCACGTTCGTAAGCGGCGGCTACACCTTC	CASTFVSGGYTF
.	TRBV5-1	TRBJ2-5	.	TGCGCCAGCAGCTTGGAAGGTGGAGGGGAGACCCAGTACTTC	CASSLEGGGETQYF
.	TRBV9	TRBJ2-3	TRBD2	TGTGCCAGCAGCGGCCGGGACTACCCCACAGATACGCAGTATTTT	CASSGRDYPTDTQYF
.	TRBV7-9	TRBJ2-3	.	TGTGCCAGCAGCTTTGGTGACTCGGGGACAGATACGCAGTATTTT	CASSFGDSGTDTQYF
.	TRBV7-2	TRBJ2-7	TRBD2	TGTGCCAGCAGGACGGGGGGGGGCCGCGAGCAGTACTTC	CASRTGGGREQYF
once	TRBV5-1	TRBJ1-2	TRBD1	TGCGCCAGCAGCTTAGGGACAGGGGTTGGCTATGGCTACACCTTC	CASSLGTGVGYGYTF
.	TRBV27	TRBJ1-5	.	TGTGCCAGCGGATGGACGGGCGATCAGCCCCAGCATTTT	CASGWTGDQPQHF
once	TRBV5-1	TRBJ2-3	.	TGCGCCAGCAGCCCCCGGGACCGGCCCGGGGCCGATACGCAGTATTTT	CASSPRDRPGADTQYF
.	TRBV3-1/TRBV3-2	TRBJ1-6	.	TGTGCCAGCAGCCAAGAGTTTTATGGGGAGGGCTCCTATAATTCACCCCTCCACTTT	CASSQEFYGEGSYNSPLHF
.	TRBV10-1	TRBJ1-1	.	TGCGCCAGCAGTGATGGGGGGCGGCGGAACACTGAAGCTTTCTTT	CASSDGGRRNTEAFF
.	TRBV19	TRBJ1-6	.	TGTGCCAGTAGCCGGGAGAGCTCCTATAATTCACCCCTCCACTTT	CASSRESSYNSPLHF
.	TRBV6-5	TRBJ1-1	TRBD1	TGTGCCAGCAGGTTACAGGGGGCATCTGAAGCTTTCTTT	CASRLQGASEAFF
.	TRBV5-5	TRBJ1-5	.	TGTGCCAGCAGCTTATCCAGGCGACCCACTAAACAGCCCCAGCATTTT	CASSLSRRPTKQPQHF
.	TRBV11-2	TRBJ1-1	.	TGTGCCAGCAGCCCTCTGACAGTCACTGAAGCTTTCTTT	CASSPLTVTEAFF
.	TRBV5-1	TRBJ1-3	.	TGCGCCAGCAGCCCGGCGGCCTCTGGAAACACCATATATTTT	CASSPAASGNTIYF
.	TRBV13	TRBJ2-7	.	TGTGCCAGCAGCTTAGAATCGGCTAGAGGCAGCGAGCAGTACTTC	CASSLESARGSEQYF
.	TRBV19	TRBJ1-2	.	TGTGCCAGCGGCGGGCCTTATGGCTACACCTTC	CASGGPYGYTF
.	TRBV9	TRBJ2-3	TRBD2	TGTGCCAGCAGCGTAGTCGAAGCGGGGGGGCTGAGAGATACGCAGTATTTT	CASSVVEAGGLRDTQYF
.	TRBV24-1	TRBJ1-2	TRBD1	TGTGCCACCAGTACCTGGACAGGGATAGCCTATGGCTACACCTTC	CATSTWTGIAYGYTF
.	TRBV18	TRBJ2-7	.	TGTGCCAGCTCACCAGGAGGATACGAGCAGTACTTC	CASSPGGYEQYF
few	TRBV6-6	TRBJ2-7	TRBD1	TGTGCCAGCAGTGCTCCCCAGGGGGACAGGGGGTACGAGCAGTACTTC	CASSAPQGDRGYEQYF
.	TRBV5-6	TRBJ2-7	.	TGTGCCAGCAGCTTGGGGAGCTGGGATTATGACGAGCAGTACTTC	CASSLGSWDYDEQYF
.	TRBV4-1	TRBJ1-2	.	TGCGCCAGCAGCCTCCTCAATCACCGGGACTCGGGGAGCTACACCTTC	CASSLLNHRDSGSYTF
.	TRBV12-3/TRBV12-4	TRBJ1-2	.	TGTGCCAGCACCCCGACGGTCTATGGCTACACCTTC	CASTPTVYGYTF